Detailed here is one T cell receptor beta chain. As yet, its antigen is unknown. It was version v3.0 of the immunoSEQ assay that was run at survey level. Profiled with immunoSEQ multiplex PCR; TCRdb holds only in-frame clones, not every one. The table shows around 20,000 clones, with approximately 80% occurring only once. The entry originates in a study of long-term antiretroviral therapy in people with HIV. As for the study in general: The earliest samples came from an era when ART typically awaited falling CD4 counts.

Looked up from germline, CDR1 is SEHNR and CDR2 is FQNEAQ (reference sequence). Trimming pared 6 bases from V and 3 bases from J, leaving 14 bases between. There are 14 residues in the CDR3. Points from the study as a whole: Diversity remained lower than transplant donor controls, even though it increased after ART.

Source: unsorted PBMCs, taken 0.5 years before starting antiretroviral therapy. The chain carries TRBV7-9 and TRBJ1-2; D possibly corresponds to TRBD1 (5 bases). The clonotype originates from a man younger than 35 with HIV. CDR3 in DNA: TGTGCCAGCAGGGGGACCGGGATAGACTATGGCTACACCTTC. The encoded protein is CASRGTGIDYGYTF.